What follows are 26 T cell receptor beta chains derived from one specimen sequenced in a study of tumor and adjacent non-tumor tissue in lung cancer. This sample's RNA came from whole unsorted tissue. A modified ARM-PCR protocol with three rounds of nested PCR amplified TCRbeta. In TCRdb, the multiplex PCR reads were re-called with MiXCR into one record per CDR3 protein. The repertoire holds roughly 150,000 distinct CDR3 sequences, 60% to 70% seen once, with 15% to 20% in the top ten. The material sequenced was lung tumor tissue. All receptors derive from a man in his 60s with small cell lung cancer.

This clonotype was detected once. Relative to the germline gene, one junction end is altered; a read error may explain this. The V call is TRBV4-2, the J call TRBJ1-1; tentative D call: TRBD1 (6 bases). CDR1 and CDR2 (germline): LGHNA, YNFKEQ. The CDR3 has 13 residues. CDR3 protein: CVSSRTGATEAFF. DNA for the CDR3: TGTGTCAGCAGCCGTACGGGGGCTACTGAAGCTTTCTTT.

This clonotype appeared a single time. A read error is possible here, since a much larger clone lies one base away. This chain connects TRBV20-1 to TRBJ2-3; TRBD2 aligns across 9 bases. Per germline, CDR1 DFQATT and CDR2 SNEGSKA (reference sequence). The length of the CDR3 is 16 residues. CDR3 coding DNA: TGCATTGCTAGAGATGCGGCGGGAGGGTCGACAGATACGCAGTATTTT. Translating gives CIARDAAGGSTDTQYF.

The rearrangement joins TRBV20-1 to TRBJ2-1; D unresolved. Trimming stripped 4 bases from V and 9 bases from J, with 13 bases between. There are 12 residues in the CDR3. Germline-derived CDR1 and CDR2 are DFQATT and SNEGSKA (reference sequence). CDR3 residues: CSAKRLWLEQFF. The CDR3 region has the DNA TGCAGTGCTAAGCGACTGTGGCTTGAGCAGTTCTTC.

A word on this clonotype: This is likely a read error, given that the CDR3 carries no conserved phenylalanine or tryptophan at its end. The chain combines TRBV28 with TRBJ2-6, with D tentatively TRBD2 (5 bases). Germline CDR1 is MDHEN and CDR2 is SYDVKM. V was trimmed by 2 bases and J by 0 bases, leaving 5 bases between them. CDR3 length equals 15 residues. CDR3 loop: CASSLSGSGANVLTS. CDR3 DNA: TGTGCCAGCAGTTTAAGCGGCTCTGGGGCCAACGTCCTGACTTCC.

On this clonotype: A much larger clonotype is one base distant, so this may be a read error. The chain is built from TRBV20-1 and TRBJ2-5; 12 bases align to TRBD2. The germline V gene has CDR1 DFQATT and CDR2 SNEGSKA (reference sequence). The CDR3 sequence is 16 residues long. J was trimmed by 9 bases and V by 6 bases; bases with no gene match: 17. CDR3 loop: CSANPPGLAGWEAQYF. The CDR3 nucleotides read TGCAGTGCCAACCCGCCGGGACTAGCGGGTTGGGAGGCCCAGTACTTC.

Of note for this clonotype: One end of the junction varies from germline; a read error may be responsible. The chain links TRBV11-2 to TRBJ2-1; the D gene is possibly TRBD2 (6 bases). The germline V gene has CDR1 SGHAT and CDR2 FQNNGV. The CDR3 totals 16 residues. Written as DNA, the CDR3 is TGTGCCAGCAACTTAGCGGTGGGGACCTCCTACAATGAGCGGTTCTTC. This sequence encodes CASNLAVGTSYNERFF.

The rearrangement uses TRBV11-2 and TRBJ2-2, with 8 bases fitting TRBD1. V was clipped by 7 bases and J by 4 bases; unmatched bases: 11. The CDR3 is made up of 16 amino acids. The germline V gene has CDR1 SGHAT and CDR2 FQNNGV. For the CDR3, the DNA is TGTGCCAGCACCATAGACAGGGGCCTAGGCACCGGGGAGCTGTTTTTT. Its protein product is CASTIDRGLGTGELFF.

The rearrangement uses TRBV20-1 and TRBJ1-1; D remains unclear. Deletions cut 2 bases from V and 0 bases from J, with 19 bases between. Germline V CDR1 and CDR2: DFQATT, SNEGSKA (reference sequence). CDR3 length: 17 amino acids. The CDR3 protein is CSARNVQQRGMNTEAFF. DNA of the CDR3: TGCAGTGCTAGAAATGTTCAACAGAGAGGGATGAACACTGAAGCTTTCTTT.

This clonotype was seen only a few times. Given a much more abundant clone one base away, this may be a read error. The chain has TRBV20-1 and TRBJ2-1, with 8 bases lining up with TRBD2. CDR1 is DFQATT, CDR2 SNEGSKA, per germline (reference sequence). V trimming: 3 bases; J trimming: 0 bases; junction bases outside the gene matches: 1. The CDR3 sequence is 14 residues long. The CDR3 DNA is TGCAGTGCTAGCGGGAGGGCCTCCTACAATGAGCAGTTCTTC. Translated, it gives CSASGRASYNEQFF.

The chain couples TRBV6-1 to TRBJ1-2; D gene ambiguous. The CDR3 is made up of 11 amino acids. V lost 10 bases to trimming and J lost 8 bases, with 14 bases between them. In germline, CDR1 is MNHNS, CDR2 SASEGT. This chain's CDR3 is CAINRKGGYTF. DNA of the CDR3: TGTGCCATCAACCGAAAGGGAGGCTACACCTTC.

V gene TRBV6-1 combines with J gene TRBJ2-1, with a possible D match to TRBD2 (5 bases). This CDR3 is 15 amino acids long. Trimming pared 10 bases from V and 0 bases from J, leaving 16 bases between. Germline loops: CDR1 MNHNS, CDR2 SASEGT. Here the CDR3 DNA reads TGTGCCACCAAAAAGGACTGCTACTCCTACAATGAGCAGTTCTTC. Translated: CATKKDCYSYNEQFF.

The CDR3 sequence is CASSESAADTQYF. CDR3 coding DNA: TGTGCCAGCAGTGAATCCGCTGCAGATACGCAGTATTTT. The chain has TRBV25-1 and TRBJ2-3; D gene unclear. Germline V gene data show CDR1 as MGHDK and CDR2 as SYGVNS. Trimming removed 1 base at V and 4 bases at J, with 6 bases between. The CDR3 runs 13 residues. The variable domain in full, completed from reference TRBV25-1 and TRBJ2-3, reads EADIYQTPRYLVIGTGKKITLECSQTMGHDKMYWYQQDPGMELHLIHYSYGVNSTEKGDLSSESTVSRIRTEHFPLTLESARPSHTSQYLCASSESAADTQYFGPGTRLTVL.

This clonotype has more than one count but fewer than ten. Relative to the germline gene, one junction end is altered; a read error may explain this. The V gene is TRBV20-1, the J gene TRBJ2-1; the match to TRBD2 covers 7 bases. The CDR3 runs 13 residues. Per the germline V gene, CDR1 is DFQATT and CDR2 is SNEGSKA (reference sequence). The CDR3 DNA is TGCAGTGCTAGCCCCACTAGCGACAATGAGCAGCTCTTC. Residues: CSASPTSDNEQLF.

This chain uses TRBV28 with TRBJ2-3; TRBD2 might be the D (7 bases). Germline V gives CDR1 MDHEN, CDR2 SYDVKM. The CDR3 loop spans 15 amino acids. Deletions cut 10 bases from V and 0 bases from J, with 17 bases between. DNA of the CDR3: TGTGCCACCAGCATCGGGGGGCAAAGCACAGATACGCAGTATTTT. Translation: CATSIGGQSTDTQYF.

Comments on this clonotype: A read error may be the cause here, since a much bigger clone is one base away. Here the CDR3 DNA reads TGTGCCAGCAGGGTAGCAGATACGCAGTATTTT. It codes for CASRVADTQYF. This chain connects TRBV6-6 to TRBJ2-3; D gene ambiguous. CDR3 length: 11 amino acids. The germline V gene has CDR1 MNHNY and CDR2 SVGAGI (reference sequence). V was clipped by 6 bases and J by 4 bases, with 5 bases between them.

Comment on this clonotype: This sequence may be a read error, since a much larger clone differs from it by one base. CDR3 bases: TGTACCAGCAGCCCCGACCAATATGGCTACACCTTC. It is translated as CTSSPDQYGYTF. The chain joins TRBV11-2 to TRBJ1-2, with D unresolved. The CDR3 runs to 12 residues. Germline lookup yields CDR1 SGHAT and CDR2 FQNNGV.

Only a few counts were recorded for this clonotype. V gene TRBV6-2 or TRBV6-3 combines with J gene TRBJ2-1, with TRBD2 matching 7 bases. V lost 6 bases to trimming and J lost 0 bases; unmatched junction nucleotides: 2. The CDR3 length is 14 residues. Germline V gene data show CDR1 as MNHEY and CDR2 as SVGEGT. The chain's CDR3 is CASSRLASYNEQFF. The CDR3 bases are TGTGCCAGCAGCCGACTAGCCTCCTACAATGAGCAGTTCTTC.

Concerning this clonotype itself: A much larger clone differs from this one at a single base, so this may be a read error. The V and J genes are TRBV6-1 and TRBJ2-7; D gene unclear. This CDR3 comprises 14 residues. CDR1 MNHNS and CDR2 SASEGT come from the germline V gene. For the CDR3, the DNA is TGTGCCAGCAGGGCTAAGGGTGTAAGCTACGAGCAGCACTTC. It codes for CASRAKGVSYEQHF.

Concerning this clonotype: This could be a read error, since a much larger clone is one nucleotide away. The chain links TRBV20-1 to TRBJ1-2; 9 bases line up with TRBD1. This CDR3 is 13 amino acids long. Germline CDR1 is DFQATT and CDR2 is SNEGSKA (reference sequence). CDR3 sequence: CSAQIQGADGYAF. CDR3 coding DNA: TGCAGTGCGCAAATACAGGGGGCAGATGGCTACGCCTTC.

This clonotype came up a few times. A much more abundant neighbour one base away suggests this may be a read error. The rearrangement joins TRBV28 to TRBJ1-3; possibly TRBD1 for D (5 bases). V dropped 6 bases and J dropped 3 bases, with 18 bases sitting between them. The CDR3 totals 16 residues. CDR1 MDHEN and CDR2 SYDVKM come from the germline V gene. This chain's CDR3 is CASSQFSGTFGNTIYF. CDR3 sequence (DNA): TGTGCCAGCAGCCAGTTCTCCGGGACCTTTGGAAACACCATATATTTT.

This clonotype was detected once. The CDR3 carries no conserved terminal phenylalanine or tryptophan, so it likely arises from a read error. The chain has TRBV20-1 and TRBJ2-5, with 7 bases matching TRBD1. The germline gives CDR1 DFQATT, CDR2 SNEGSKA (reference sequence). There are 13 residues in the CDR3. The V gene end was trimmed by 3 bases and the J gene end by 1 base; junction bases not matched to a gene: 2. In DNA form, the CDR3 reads TGCAGTGCTAGGGACAGGACCCAAGAGACCCAGTACTCC. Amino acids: CSARDRTQETQYS.

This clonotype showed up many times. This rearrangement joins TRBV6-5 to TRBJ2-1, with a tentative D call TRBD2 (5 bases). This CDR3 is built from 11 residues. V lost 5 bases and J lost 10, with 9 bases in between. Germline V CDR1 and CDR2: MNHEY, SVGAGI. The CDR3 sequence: CASSRGREQFF. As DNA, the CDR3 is TGTGCCAGCAGTCGAGGGCGGGAGCAGTTCTTC.

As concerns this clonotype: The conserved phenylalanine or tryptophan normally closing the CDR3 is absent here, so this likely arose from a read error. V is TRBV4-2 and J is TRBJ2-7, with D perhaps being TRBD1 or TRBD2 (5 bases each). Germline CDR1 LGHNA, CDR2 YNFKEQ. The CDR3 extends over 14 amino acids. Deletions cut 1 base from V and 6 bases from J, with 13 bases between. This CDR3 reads CASSQAGPGAEQYL. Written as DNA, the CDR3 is TGTGCCAGCAGCCAAGCGGGGCCGGGCGCCGAGCAGTACCTC.

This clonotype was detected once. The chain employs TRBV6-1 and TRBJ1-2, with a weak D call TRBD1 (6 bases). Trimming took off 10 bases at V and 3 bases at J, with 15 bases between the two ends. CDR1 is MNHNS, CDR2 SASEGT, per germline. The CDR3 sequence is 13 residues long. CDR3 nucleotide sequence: TGTGCCACCTCTCCAGGGGTCTACTATGGCTACACCTTC. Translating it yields CATSPGVYYGYTF.

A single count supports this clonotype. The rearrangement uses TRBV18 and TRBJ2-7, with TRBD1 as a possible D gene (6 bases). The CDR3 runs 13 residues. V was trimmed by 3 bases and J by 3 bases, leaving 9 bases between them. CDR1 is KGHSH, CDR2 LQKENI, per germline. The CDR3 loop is CASSPGQSYEQYF. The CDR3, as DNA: TGTGCCAGCTCACCGGGACAAAGCTACGAGCAGTACTTC.

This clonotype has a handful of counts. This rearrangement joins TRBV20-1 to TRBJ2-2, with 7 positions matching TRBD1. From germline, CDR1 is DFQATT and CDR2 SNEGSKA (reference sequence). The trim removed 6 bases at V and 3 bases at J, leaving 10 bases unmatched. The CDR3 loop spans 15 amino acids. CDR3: CSATVGTADTGELFF. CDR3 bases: TGCAGTGCCACCGTCGGGACAGCCGACACCGGGGAGCTGTTTTTT.